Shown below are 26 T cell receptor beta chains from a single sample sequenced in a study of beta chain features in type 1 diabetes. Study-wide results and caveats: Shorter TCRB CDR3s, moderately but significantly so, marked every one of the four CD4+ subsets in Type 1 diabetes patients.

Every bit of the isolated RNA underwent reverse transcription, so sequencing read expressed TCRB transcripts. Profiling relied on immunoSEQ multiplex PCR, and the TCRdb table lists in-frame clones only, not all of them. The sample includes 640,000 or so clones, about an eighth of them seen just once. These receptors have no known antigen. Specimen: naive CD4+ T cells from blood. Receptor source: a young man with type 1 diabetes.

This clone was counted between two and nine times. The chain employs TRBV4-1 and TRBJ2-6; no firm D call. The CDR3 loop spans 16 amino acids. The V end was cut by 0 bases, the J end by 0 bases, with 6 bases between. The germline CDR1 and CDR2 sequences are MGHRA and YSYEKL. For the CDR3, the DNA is TGCGCCAGCAGCCAAGACCATGGCTCTGGGGCCAACGTCCTGACTTTC. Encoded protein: CASSQDHGSGANVLTF.

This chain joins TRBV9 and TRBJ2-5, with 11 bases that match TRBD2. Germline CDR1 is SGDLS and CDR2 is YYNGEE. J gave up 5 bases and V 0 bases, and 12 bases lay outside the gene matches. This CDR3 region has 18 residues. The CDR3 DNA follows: TGTGCCAGCAGCGTAGGTACTAGCGGGGGCCCTACCCAGGAGACCCAGTACTTC. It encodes CASSVGTSGGPTQETQYF.

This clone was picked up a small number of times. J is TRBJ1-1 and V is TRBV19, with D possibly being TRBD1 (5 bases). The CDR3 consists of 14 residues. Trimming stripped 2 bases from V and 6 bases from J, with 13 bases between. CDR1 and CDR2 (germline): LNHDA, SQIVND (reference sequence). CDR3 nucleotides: TGTGCCAGTAGTATATGGGAACAGGTCCCTGAAGCTTTCTTT. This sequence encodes CASSIWEQVPEAFF.

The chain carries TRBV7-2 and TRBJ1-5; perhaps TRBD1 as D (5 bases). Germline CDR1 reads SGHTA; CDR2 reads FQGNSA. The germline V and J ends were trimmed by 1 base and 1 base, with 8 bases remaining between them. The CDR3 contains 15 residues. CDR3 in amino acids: CASSLVGGSNQPQHF. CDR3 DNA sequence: TGTGCCAGCAGCTTAGTCGGGGGGAGCAATCAGCCCCAGCATTTT.

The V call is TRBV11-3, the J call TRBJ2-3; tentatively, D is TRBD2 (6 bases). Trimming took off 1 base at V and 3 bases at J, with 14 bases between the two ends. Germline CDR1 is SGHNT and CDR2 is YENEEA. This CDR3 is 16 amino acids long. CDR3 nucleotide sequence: TGTGCCAGCAGCTTAGCTAGCGCCCTAGGGACAGATACGCAGTATTTT. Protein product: CASSLASALGTDTQYF.

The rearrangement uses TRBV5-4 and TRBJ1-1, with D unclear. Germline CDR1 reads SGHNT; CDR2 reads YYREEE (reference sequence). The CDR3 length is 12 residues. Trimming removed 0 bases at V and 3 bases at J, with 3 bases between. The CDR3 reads CASSLDHTEAFF. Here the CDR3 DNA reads TGTGCCAGCAGCTTGGATCACACTGAAGCTTTCTTT. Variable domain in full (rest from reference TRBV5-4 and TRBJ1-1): ETGVTQSPTHLIKTRGQQVTLRCSSQSGHNTVSWYQQALGQGPQFIFQYYREEENGRGNFPPRFSGLQFPNYSSELNVNALELDDSALYLCASSLDHTEAFFGQGTRLTVV.

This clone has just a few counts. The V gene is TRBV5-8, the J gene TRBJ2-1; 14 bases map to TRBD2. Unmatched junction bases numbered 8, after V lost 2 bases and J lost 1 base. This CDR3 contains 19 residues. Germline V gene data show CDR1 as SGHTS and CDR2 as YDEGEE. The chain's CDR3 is CASSFPGTSGGLSYNEQFF. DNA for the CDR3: TGTGCCAGCAGCTTTCCCGGGACTAGCGGGGGACTTTCCTACAATGAGCAGTTCTTC.

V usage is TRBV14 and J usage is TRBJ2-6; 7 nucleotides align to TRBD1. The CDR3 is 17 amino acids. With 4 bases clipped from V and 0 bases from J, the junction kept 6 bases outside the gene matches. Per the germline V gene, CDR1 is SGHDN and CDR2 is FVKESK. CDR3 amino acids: CASSPDRKTSGANVLTF. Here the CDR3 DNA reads TGTGCCAGCAGCCCGGACAGGAAGACCTCTGGGGCCAACGTCCTGACTTTC.

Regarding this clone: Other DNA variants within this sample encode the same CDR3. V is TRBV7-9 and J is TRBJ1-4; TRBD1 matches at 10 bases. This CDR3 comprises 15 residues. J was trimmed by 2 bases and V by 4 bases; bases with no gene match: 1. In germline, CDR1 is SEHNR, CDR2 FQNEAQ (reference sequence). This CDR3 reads CASSSDRGTNEKLFF. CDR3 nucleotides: TGTGCCAGCAGCTCGGACAGGGGGACTAATGAAAAACTGTTTTTT.

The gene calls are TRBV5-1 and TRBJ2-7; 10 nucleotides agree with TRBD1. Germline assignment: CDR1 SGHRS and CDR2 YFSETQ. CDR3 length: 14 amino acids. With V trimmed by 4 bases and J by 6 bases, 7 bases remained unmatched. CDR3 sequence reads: CASSPGTGVGEQYF. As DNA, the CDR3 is TGCGCCAGCAGCCCAGGGACAGGGGTGGGCGAGCAGTACTTC.

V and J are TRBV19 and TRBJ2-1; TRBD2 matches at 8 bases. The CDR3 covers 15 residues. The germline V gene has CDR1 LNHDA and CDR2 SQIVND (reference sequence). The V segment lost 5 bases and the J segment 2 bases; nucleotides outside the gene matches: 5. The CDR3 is CASSPAGGTYNEQFF. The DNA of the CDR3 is TGTGCCAGTAGTCCCGCGGGGGGAACCTACAATGAGCAGTTCTTC. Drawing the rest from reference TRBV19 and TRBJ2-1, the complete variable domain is DGGITQSPKYLFRKEGQNVTLSCEQNLNHDAMYWYRQDPGQGLRLIYYSQIVNDFQKGDIAEGYSVSREKKESFPLTVTSAQKNPTAFYLCASSPAGGTYNEQFFGPGTRLTVL.

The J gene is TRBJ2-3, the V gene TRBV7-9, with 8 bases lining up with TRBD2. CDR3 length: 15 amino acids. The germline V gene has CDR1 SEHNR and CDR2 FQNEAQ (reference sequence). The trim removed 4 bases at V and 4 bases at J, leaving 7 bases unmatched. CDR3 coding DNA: TGTGCCAGCAGCTCAGGGGTAGCGGGGTCAGATACGCAGTATTTT. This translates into CASSSGVAGSDTQYF.

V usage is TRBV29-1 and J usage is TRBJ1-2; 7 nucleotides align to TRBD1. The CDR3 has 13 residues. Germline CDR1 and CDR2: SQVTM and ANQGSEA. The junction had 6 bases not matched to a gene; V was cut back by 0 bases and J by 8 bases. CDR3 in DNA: TGCAGCGTTGAAGATAGGGCAGGGGGAGGCTACACCTTC. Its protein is CSVEDRAGGGYTF.

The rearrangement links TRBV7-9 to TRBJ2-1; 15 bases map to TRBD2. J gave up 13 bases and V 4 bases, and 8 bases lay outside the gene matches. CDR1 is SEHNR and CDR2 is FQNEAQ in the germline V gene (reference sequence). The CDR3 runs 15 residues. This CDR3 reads CASSSPGLAGGRQFF. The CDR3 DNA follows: TGTGCCAGCAGCTCCCCAGGACTAGCGGGGGGGCGTCAGTTCTTC.

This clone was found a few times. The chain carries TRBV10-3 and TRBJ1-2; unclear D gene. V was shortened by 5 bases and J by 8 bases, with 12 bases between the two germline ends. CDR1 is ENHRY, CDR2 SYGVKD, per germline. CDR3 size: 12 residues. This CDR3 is CAISQLAEGYTF. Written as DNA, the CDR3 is TGTGCCATCAGTCAGCTTGCGGAAGGCTACACCTTC.

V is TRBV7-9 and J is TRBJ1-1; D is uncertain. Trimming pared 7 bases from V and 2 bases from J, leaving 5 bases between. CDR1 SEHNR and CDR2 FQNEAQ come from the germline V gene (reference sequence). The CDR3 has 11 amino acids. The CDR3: CASTINTEAFF. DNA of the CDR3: TGTGCCAGCACCATAAACACTGAAGCTTTCTTT.

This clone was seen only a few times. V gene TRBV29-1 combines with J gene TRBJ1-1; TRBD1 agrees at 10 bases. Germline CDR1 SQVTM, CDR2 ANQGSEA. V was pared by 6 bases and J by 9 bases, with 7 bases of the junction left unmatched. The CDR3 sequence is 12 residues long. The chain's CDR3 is CSVGDRGLQAFF. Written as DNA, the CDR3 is TGCAGCGTGGGGGACAGGGGACTTCAAGCTTTCTTT.

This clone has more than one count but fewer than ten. The CDR3 spells CASSPQGIEQYF. The CDR3 bases are TGTGCCAGCAGCCCGCAGGGGATCGAGCAGTACTTC. The chain joins TRBV11-3 to TRBJ2-7, with D maybe TRBD1 (6 bases). CDR3 length: 12 residues. V was trimmed by 5 bases and J by 6 bases, leaving 11 bases between them. Germline CDR1 is SGHNT and CDR2 is YENEEA.

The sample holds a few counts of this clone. In DNA, the CDR3 is TGTGCCAGCAACCGACAGGGGTTTGACACTGAAGCTTTCTTT. As protein: CASNRQGFDTEAFF. The chain recombines TRBV6-5 with TRBJ1-1; 8 bases fit TRBD1. CDR1 is MNHEY and CDR2 is SVGAGI in the germline V gene. This CDR3 spans 14 amino acids. The junction had 7 bases not matched to a gene; V was cut back by 7 bases and J by 3 bases.

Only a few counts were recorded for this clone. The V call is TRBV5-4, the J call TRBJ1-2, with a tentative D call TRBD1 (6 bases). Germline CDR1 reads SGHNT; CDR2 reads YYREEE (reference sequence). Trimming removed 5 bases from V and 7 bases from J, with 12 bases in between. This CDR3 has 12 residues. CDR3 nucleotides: TGTGCCAGCAGTGAGACAGGTCCTGGCTACACCTTC. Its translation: CASSETGPGYTF.

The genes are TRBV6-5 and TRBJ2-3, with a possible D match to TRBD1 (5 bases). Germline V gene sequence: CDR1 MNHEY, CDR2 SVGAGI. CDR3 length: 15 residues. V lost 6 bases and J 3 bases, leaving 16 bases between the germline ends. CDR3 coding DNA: TGTGCCAGCAGCCCAAGGGGTGGAAGAACAGATACGCAGTATTTT. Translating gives CASSPRGGRTDTQYF.

The CDR3 is CASSYKTNTDTQYF. CDR3 nucleotide sequence: TGTGCCAGCAGTTACAAGACTAACACAGATACGCAGTATTTT. This chain links TRBV6-5 with TRBJ2-3; D is possibly TRBD2 (5 bases). CDR3 length equals 14 residues. V lost 2 bases, J lost 2 bases, and 8 bases lay in between. Germline V lookup: CDR1 MNHEY, CDR2 SVGAGI.

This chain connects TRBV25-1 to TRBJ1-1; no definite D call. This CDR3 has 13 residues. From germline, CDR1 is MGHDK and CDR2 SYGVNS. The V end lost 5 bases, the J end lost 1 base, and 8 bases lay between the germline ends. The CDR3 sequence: CASSLLRNTEAFF. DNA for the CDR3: TGTGCCAGCAGTCTGTTGAGGAACACTGAAGCTTTCTTT.

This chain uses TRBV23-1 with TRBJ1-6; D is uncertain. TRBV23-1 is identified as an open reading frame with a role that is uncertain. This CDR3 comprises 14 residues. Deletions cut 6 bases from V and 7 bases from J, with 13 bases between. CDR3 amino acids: CASSLDRGNSPLHF. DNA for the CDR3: TGCGCCAGCAGCCTCGACCGAGGGAATTCACCCCTCCACTTT.

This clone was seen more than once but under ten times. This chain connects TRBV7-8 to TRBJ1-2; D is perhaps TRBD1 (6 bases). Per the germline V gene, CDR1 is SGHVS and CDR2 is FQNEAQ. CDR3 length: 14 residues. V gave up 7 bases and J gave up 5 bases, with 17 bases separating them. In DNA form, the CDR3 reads TGTGCCAGCACCCCTCAATTGGACAGTTATGGCTACACCTTC. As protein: CASTPQLDSYGYTF.

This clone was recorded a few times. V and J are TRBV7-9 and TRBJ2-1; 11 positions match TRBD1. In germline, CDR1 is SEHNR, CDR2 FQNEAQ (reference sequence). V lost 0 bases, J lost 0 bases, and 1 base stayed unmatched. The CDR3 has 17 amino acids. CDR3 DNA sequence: TGTGCCAGCAGCTTAGCGGGGACAGGGGGCTCCTACAATGAGCAGTTCTTC. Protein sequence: CASSLAGTGGSYNEQFF.